These T cell receptor beta chains were read from a single sample in a study of T cells after yellow fever vaccination. TCRdb recomputed calls from the 5' RACE reads with MiXCR, one row per CDR3 protein. The data show some 320,000 distinct CDR3 sequences, with around a tenth seen just once and approximately 3.3% held by the top ten. The sequenced sample was CD4+ T cells sorted from PBMCs, obtained 45 days after the yellow fever booster vaccination. The origin of the receptors is a man aged 18 to 35 who received the YFV17D yellow fever vaccine. CDR3s include the opening cysteine and the closing phenylalanine or tryptophan. The D gene is left open where the match is weak. Rows give clone size only sometimes, using once, few, many, or a class for an expanded clone.

D	size	V	J	CDR3	DNA
NA	NA	TRBV20-1	TRBJ2-3	CSARPPREGTDTQYF	TGCAGTGCTAGACCGCCCCGTGAAGGCACAGATACGCAGTATTTT
NA	few	TRBV7-2	TRBJ2-3	CASSLDRSSTDTQYF	TGTGCCAGCAGCTTAGACAGGTCGAGCACAGATACGCAGTATTTT
NA	few	TRBV9	TRBJ2-3	CASSATFGSSGGVTDTQYF	NA
TRBD1	many	TRBV10-3	TRBJ2-7	CAISEGRDRGREQYF	TGTGCCATCAGCGAGGGCCGGGACAGGGGACGTGAGCAGTACTTC
NA	NA	TRBV5-4	TRBJ1-1	CASRSLGNTEAFF	TGTGCCAGCAGGTCCCTCGGTAACACTGAAGCTTTCTTT
NA	NA	TRBV4-3	TRBJ1-2	CASSQESWTDYGYTF	TGCGCCAGCAGCCAAGAGTCATGGACAGACTATGGCTACACCTTC
TRBD1	NA	TRBV3-1	TRBJ1-1	CASSKGQEAFF	TGTGCCAGCAGCAAGGGACAGGAAGCTTTCTTT
TRBD2	many	TRBV12-3/TRBV12-4	TRBJ2-5	CASSFALAEETQYF	TGTGCCAGCAGTTTCGCCCTAGCGGAAGAGACCCAGTACTTC
NA	few	TRBV7-2	TRBJ2-2	CASTAFGNTGELFF	TGTGCCAGCACCGCTTTTGGGAACACCGGGGAGCTGTTTTTT
NA	NA	TRBV18	TRBJ2-4	CASSPRGGIERNIQYF	TGTGCCAGCTCGCCCCGTGGGGGCATTGAGAGAAACATTCAGTACTTC
NA	NA	TRBV2	TRBJ2-1	CASTPYNEQFF	TGTGCCAGCACCCCCTACAATGAGCAGTTCTTC
NA	NA	TRBV6-2/TRBV6-3	TRBJ2-5	CASSYVETQYF	TGTGCCAGCAGTTACGTAGAGACCCAGTACTTC
NA	many	TRBV4-3	TRBJ1-4	CASSSTSSEKLFF	TGCGCCAGCAGTAGTACGTCGTCTGAAAAACTGTTTTTT
NA	NA	TRBV28	TRBJ2-5	CASRQGGDQETQYF	TGTGCCAGCAGACAGGGGGGGGATCAAGAGACCCAGTACTTC
NA	NA	TRBV28	TRBJ2-1	CASRPRRRDLSPNEQFF	TGTGCCAGCAGACCTCGGAGGAGGGATCTATCTCCCAATGAGCAGTTCTTC
TRBD2	NA	TRBV5-4	TRBJ2-2	CASSLGSGVTGELFF	TGTGCCAGCAGCTTGGGTAGCGGGGTGACCGGGGAGCTGTTTTTT
TRBD1	many	TRBV5-1	TRBJ1-6	CASSLGQGNSPLHF	TGCGCCAGCAGCTTGGGACAGGGTAATTCACCCCTCCACTTT
NA	many	TRBV30	TRBJ1-5	CAWSPDFGPQHF	TGTGCCTGGAGTCCGGATTTCGGGCCCCAGCATTTT
NA	NA	TRBV15	TRBJ2-3	CATSRDITDTQYF	TGTGCCACCAGCAGAGATATCACAGATACGCAGTATTTT
TRBD2	NA	TRBV4-3	TRBJ2-2	CASSQDSLAGTATGELFF	TGCGCCAGCAGCCAAGATTCCCTAGCGGGTACAGCCACCGGGGAGCTGTTTTTT
NA	few	TRBV14	TRBJ2-3	CASGRWGTDTQYF	TGTGCCAGTGGACGGTGGGGGACAGATACGCAGTATTTT
NA	few	TRBV10-2	TRBJ1-1	CASTREQGRLAEAFF	TGCGCCAGCACCCGAGAACAGGGTCGGTTAGCTGAAGCTTTCTTT
NA	NA	TRBV20-1	TRBJ1-2	CSASRAEGYTF	TGCAGTGCTAGTAGGGCGGAAGGCTACACCTTC
NA	NA	TRBV10-3	TRBJ1-1	CATPRGWREDTEAFF	TGTGCCACCCCCCGGGGTTGGAGGGAGGACACTGAAGCTTTCTTT
NA	many	TRBV3-1	TRBJ1-5	CASSQGLRQPQHF	TGTGCCAGCAGCCAAGGGCTAAGGCAGCCCCAGCATTTT
TRBD1	few	TRBV24-1	TRBJ2-4	CATSGQGVIQYF	TGTGCCACCAGTGGACAGGGGGTCATTCAGTACTTC
NA	many	TRBV5-1	TRBJ2-3	CASSLRRGGALVSDTQYF	TGCGCCAGCAGCCTCCGCCGTGGGGGGGCCCTGGTATCGGATACGCAGTATTTT
NA	many	TRBV5-1	TRBJ2-2	CASSLADMGRRNTGELFF	TGCGCCAGCAGCTTGGCCGATATGGGACGGAGAAACACCGGGGAGCTGTTTTTT
TRBD1	NA	TRBV7-2	TRBJ1-3	CASSPDRGHGNTIYF	TGTGCCAGCAGCCCTGACAGGGGGCATGGAAACACCATATATTTT
NA	few	TRBV12-3/TRBV12-4	TRBJ2-2	CASSSGTRNGELFF	TGTGCCAGCAGTTCGGGGACAAGGAACGGGGAGCTGTTTTTT
NA	NA	TRBV5-1	TRBJ1-3	CASSPDSSGNTIYF	TGCGCCAGCAGCCCGGACAGCTCTGGAAACACCATATATTTT
NA	once	TRBV11-3	TRBJ2-1	CASSREHGNNEQFF	TGTGCCAGCAGCAGGGAGCATGGGAACAATGAGCAGTTCTTC
NA	few	TRBV5-1	TRBJ1-2	CASSLGLGPNYGYTF	TGCGCCAGCAGCTTGGGTCTAGGCCCTAACTATGGCTACACCTTC
TRBD2	NA	TRBV3-1	TRBJ2-3	CASSRTSGGYTDTQYF	TGTGCCAGCAGCCGGACTAGCGGGGGGTACACAGATACGCAGTATTTT
NA	many	TRBV7-8	TRBJ2-5	CASSLGVLADGQETQYF	TGTGCCAGCAGCTTAGGAGTCCTAGCCGATGGGCAAGAGACCCAGTACTTC
TRBD1	few	TRBV2	TRBJ1-3	CASEWGQPGNTIYF	TGTGCCAGCGAGTGGGGACAGCCTGGAAACACCATATATTTT
TRBD2	NA	TRBV7-9	TRBJ2-2	CASSSQAGGRLTGELFF	TGTGCCAGCAGTTCCCAAGCGGGGGGGCGTTTGACCGGGGAGCTGTTTTTT
NA	NA	TRBV7-9	TRBJ1-2	CASSLGAATIYGYTF	TGTGCCAGCAGCTTAGGGGCAGCAACCATCTATGGCTACACCTTC
NA	NA	TRBV27	TRBJ1-6	CASSLRVSSYNSPLHF	TGTGCCAGCAGTTTAAGGGTGAGCTCCTATAATTCACCCCTCCACTTT
NA	NA	TRBV6-2/TRBV6-3	TRBJ1-2	CASTNSRTYGYTF	TGTGCCAGCACGAACTCCAGGACCTATGGCTACACCTTC
TRBD1	many	TRBV6-6	TRBJ1-2	CASGGDRENYGYTF	TGTGCCAGCGGGGGGGACAGGGAAAACTATGGCTACACCTTC
NA	few	TRBV7-3	TRBJ2-2	CASSSLGGSGNTGELFF	TGTGCCAGCAGCTCTTTGGGAGGTAGCGGGAACACCGGGGAGCTGTTTTTT
NA	few	TRBV7-9	TRBJ1-6	CASSNSGSRRYNSPLHF	TGTGCCAGCAGTAACTCGGGCTCCCGGCGGTATAATTCACCCCTCCACTTT
NA	NA	TRBV18	TRBJ2-5	CASSPLTGLPGETQYF	TGTGCCAGCTCACCATTAACAGGGCTGCCTGGTGAGACCCAGTACTTC
TRBD2	NA	TRBV7-3	TRBJ2-3	CASSFTSGAHTQYF	TGTGCCAGCAGCTTCACTAGCGGGGCCCATACGCAGTATTTT
TRBD1	few	TRBV7-3	TRBJ2-2	CASSMTGGGGELFF	TGTGCCAGCAGCATGACAGGGGGCGGCGGGGAGCTGTTTTTT
NA	few	TRBV12-3/TRBV12-4	TRBJ2-7	CASSSNLAWEQYF	TGTGCCAGCAGCTCAAACCTAGCGTGGGAGCAGTACTTC
NA	NA	TRBV2	TRBJ2-5	CASRAGEETQYF	TGTGCCAGCAGAGCAGGGGAAGAGACCCAGTACTTC
NA	many	TRBV7-2	TRBJ2-3	CASSLFASAASTDTQYF	TGTGCCAGCAGCTTATTTGCTTCAGCGGCCTCCACAGATACGCAGTATTTT
TRBD1	NA	TRBV6-5	TRBJ2-6	CASRTTGGVGANVLTF	TGTGCCAGCAGAACGACAGGGGGCGTTGGGGCCAACGTCCTGACTTTC
NA	NA	TRBV5-1	TRBJ2-1	CASSLDFVGYNEQFF	TGCGCCAGCAGCTTGGATTTTGTGGGATACAATGAGCAGTTCTTC
TRBD2	few	TRBV5-1	TRBJ2-5	CASRINVGLAEETQYF	TGCGCCAGCAGGATCAACGTAGGACTAGCGGAAGAGACCCAGTACTTC
NA	few	TRBV27	TRBJ1-2	CASTPSWGGGNYGYTF	TGTGCCAGCACCCCCTCTTGGGGGGGTGGTAACTATGGCTACACCTTC
NA	few	TRBV13	TRBJ1-2	CASSLVYREDYGYTF	TGTGCCAGCAGCTTAGTTTACAGGGAAGACTATGGCTACACCTTC
NA	few	TRBV4-3	TRBJ2-7	CASSPGVDRYSSEQYF	TGCGCCAGCAGCCCCGGCGTAGACAGGTATTCCAGCGAGCAGTACTTC
NA	few	TRBV3-1	TRBJ1-5	CASSLNGSPQHF	TGTGCCAGCAGCCTTAATGGGTCGCCCCAGCATTTT
NA	few	TRBV10-3	TRBJ1-4	CAIRSDEKLFF	TGTGCCATCAGATCAGATGAAAAACTGTTTTTT